The 3 T cell receptor beta chains given below trace back to one sample, sequenced in a study of cytomegalovirus exposure and HLA in healthy donors. Assay used: immunoSEQ multiplex PCR; TCRdb lists only in-frame clones, some missing. The sample shows some 250,000 clones, 90% of them seen only once. Specimen: PBMCs. These receptors all come from a woman aged 18 to 35 in good health and CMV-seronegative.

The V call is TRBV2, the J call TRBJ2-7, with D perhaps matching TRBD1 (6 bases). The CDR3 covers 13 residues. Trimming left V 3 bases short and J 3 bases short, with 9 bases between. The germline gives CDR1 SNHLY, CDR2 FYNNEI. The CDR3 spells CASSDPGDYEQYF. CDR3 bases: TGTGCCAGCAGTGATCCAGGGGACTACGAGCAGTACTTC.

The V and J genes are TRBV6-4 and TRBJ2-1, with TRBD2 as a possible D gene (7 bases). CDR1 is MRHNA and CDR2 is SNTAGT in the germline V gene. This CDR3 spans 16 amino acids. V was pared by 8 bases and J by 3 bases, with 20 bases between. Here the CDR3 DNA reads TGTGCCAGCTCCAAGGGGGGGCCCTCCTTCTACAATGAGCAGTTCTTC. It yields the protein CASSKGGPSFYNEQFF.

This clone was seen a few times. The chain is built from TRBV6-1 and TRBJ2-7, with 7 bases identical to TRBD1. The V segment lost 11 bases and the J segment 12 bases; nucleotides outside the gene matches: 19. The CDR3 covers 13 residues. Per the germline V gene, CDR1 is MNHNS and CDR2 is SASEGT. The CDR3 sequence is CALAAPSTGEWYV. Written as DNA, the CDR3 is TGTGCCCTTGCGGCTCCCAGCACAGGGGAGTGGTACGTC.